Each of the 21 T cell receptor beta chains below was sequenced from the same sample in a study of shared clonotypes between healthy human individuals. The table came from immunoSEQ multiplex PCR; TCRdb's copy has only in-frame clones and leaves some out. This sample has 1,500,000 or so clones, with roughly 96% found just once. Material for sequencing was naive CD4+ T cells sorted from blood. Subset denoted: CD45RA+ positively selected. Receptors were obtained from a man aged 25 to 45 in good health.

This clone was found once. This chain links TRBV30 with TRBJ1-2; the match to TRBD1 covers 8 bases. The CDR3 is made up of 13 amino acids. The germline CDR1 and CDR2 sequences are GTSNPN and SVGIG (reference sequence). Germline trimming cut 4 bases from V and 4 bases from J; bases unmatched to any gene: 5. Here the CDR3 reads CAWTPGTGYGYTF. The CDR3 DNA follows: TGTGCCTGGACTCCCGGGACAGGCTATGGCTACACCTTC. The full variable domain, completed using reference TRBV30 and TRBJ1-2, is SQTIHQWPATLVQPVGSPLSLECTVEGTSNPNLYWYRQAAGRGLQLLFYSVGIGQISSEVPQNLSASRPQDRQFILSSKKLLLSDSGFYLCAWTPGTGYGYTFGSGTRLTVV.

V usage is TRBV5-5 and J usage is TRBJ2-5; maybe TRBD1 (5 bases). CDR1 SGHKS and CDR2 YYEKEE come from the germline V gene (reference sequence). The CDR3 runs to 15 residues. Deletions cut 3 bases from V and 2 bases from J, with 14 bases between. CDR3 sequence: CASSYMRQFQETQYF. The CDR3 bases are TGTGCCAGCAGCTACATGAGACAGTTTCAAGAGACCCAGTACTTC.

The rearrangement joins TRBV28 to TRBJ2-7; D unclear. Germline CDR1 MDHEN, CDR2 SYDVKM. The CDR3 is made up of 14 amino acids. Trimming removed 10 bases at V and 0 bases at J, with 16 bases between. The CDR3 sequence: CATRAVISSYEQYF. The CDR3 bases are TGTGCCACCCGGGCTGTGATAAGCTCCTACGAGCAGTACTTC. The full variable domain, its missing parts supplied by reference TRBV28 and TRBJ2-7, is DVKVTQSSRYLVKRTGEKVFLECVQDMDHENMFWYRQDPGLGLRLIYFSYDVKMKEKGDIPEGYSVSREKKERFSLILESASTNQTSMYLCATRAVISSYEQYFGPGTRLTVT.

As to this clone: A read error may account for a junction end that differs from germline. The chain has TRBV7-7 and TRBJ2-1; 8 nucleotides match TRBD1. Germline lookup yields CDR1 SSHAT and CDR2 FNYEAQ (reference sequence). This CDR3 spans 14 amino acids. CDR3 region: CASSIQGEYNEQFF. Written as DNA, the CDR3 is TGTGCTAGCAGCATACAGGGGGAATACAATGAGCAGTTCTTC.

J is TRBJ2-1 and V is TRBV2, with D perhaps TRBD1 (6 bases). Germline-derived CDR1 and CDR2 are SNHLY and FYNNEI. Trimming left V 7 bases short and J 3 bases short, with 16 bases between. The CDR3 sequence is 15 residues long. CDR3 sequence (DNA): TGTGCCAGCACTCGACAGGTCTTGATCTACAATGAGCAGTTCTTC. Encoded protein: CASTRQVLIYNEQFF.

Comment on this clone: The identical CDR3 is also encoded by other nucleotide sequences in the sample. The rearrangement uses TRBV28 and TRBJ1-1; maybe TRBD1 (5 bases). This CDR3 contains 15 residues. Per germline, CDR1 MDHEN and CDR2 SYDVKM. The ends were cut back, 5 bases at V and 0 bases at J, with 13 bases in the middle. CDR3 loop: CASSRGGGMNTEAFF. CDR3 nucleotide sequence: TGTGCCAGCAGTCGCGGGGGGGGTATGAACACTGAAGCTTTCTTT.

The chain has TRBV15 and TRBJ2-2, with D possibly matching TRBD2 (6 bases). CDR3 length: 14 residues. The germline gives CDR1 LNHNV, CDR2 YYDKDF (reference sequence). V was pared by 4 bases and J by 5 bases, with 11 bases between. In DNA form, the CDR3 reads TGTGCCACCAGCAAGGAGGGTGGTACCGGGGAGCTGTTTTTT. Protein product: CATSKEGGTGELFF.

The table lists this clone with a count of one. Distinct nucleotide sequences in the sample also encode this CDR3. The CDR3 DNA is TGTGCCAGCTCACCAAGGACTAGCGGGAGTTCCTACAATGAGCAGTTCTTC. The encoded protein is CASSPRTSGSSYNEQFF. The V call is TRBV18, the J call TRBJ2-1; 13 nucleotides match TRBD2. Germline V gives CDR1 KGHSH, CDR2 LQKENI. Germline trimming cut 2 bases from V and 1 base from J; bases unmatched to any gene: 2. The CDR3 sequence is 17 residues long.

This chain uses TRBV7-8 with TRBJ2-3, with no clear D. CDR3 length: 13 residues. With 4 bases removed from V and 2 bases from J, the gap between germline ends came to 7 bases. The germline gives CDR1 SGHVS, CDR2 FQNEAQ. The CDR3 DNA is TGTGCCAGCAGCTCACCGGCCACAGATACGCAGTATTTT. Protein sequence: CASSSPATDTQYF.

The V and J genes are TRBV7-8 and TRBJ2-5; 7 bases map to TRBD2. Germline V lookup: CDR1 SGHVS, CDR2 FQNEAQ. This CDR3 is 17 amino acids long. Trimming took 0 bases from V and 4 from J; bases not matched to a gene: 11. CDR3 amino acids: CASSLAGGAIQGETQYF. The DNA for the CDR3 is TGTGCCAGCAGCTTAGCGGGAGGGGCCATCCAGGGAGAGACCCAGTACTTC. Looking up the rest from reference TRBV7-8 and TRBJ2-5 gives the full variable domain: GAGVSQSPRYKVAKRGQDVALRCDPISGHVSLFWYQQALGQGPEFLTYFQNEAQLDKSGLPSDRFFAERPEGSVSTLKIQRTQQEDSAVYLCASSLAGGAIQGETQYFGPGTRLLVL.

The rearrangement links TRBV5-1 to TRBJ2-7; D not resolved. V was trimmed by 7 bases and J by 1 base, leaving 18 bases between them. CDR3 length: 15 amino acids. The germline V gene has CDR1 SGHRS and CDR2 YFSETQ. The CDR3 protein is CASGLGGSKSYEQYF. The DNA for the CDR3 is TGCGCCAGCGGTCTAGGCGGATCGAAGTCCTACGAGCAGTACTTC.

This chain links TRBV6-1 with TRBJ2-5; D is unclear. The CDR3 runs to 14 residues. Trimming stripped 6 bases from V and 2 bases from J, with 13 bases between. Germline assignment: CDR1 MNHNS and CDR2 SASEGT. CDR3 sequence (DNA): TGTGCCAGCAGGCCATCGGGCGGACAAGAGACCCAGTACTTC. This codes for CASRPSGGQETQYF.

The chain is built from TRBV19 and TRBJ2-6; unclear D gene. Germline V gene lookup returns CDR1 LNHDA and CDR2 SQIVND (reference sequence). This CDR3 region has 14 residues. V lost 4 bases and J 3 bases, leaving 7 bases between the germline ends. For the CDR3, the DNA is TGTGCCAGTAGTAGCAAGGGTGGGGCCAACGTCCTGACTTTC. Translation gives CASSSKGGANVLTF.

This rearrangement joins TRBV28 to TRBJ1-2; weak D call: TRBD1 (6 bases). Germline V gene lookup returns CDR1 MDHEN and CDR2 SYDVKM. V dropped 7 bases and J dropped 0 bases, with 15 bases sitting between them. This CDR3 comprises 15 residues. The CDR3 is CASTSGTRANYGYTF. The CDR3 DNA follows: TGTGCCAGCACGTCCGGGACAAGAGCTAACTATGGCTACACCTTC.

The rearrangement links TRBV18 to TRBJ2-2; 7 nucleotides match TRBD1. Trimming at V came to 3 bases and at J to 1 base, leaving 5 bases not matched to a gene. The CDR3 totals 16 residues. CDR1 and CDR2 (germline): KGHSH, LQKENI. The CDR3 nucleotides read TGTGCCAGCTCACCCGAACAGGGGCTGAACACCGGGGAGCTGTTTTTT. It is translated as CASSPEQGLNTGELFF. Using reference TRBV18 and TRBJ2-2 for the parts outside the CDR3, the full variable domain is NAGVMQNPRHLVRRRGQEARLRCSPMKGHSHVYWYRQLPEEGLKFMVYLQKENIIDESGMPKERFSAEFPKEGPSILRIQQVVRGDSAAYFCASSPEQGLNTGELFFGEGSRLTVL.

Remarks on this clone: This CDR3 is also generated by other DNA sequences in the sample. The rearrangement uses TRBV15 and TRBJ2-1; D ambiguous. V dropped 3 bases and J dropped 4 bases, with 4 bases sitting between them. The CDR3 is made up of 12 amino acids. Germline V gene sequence: CDR1 LNHNV, CDR2 YYDKDF (reference sequence). CDR3 protein: CATSSSYNEQFF. In nucleotides, the CDR3 is TGTGCCACCAGCAGCTCGTACAATGAGCAGTTCTTC.

The chain joins TRBV15 to TRBJ2-7; 7 bases map to TRBD1. This CDR3 comprises 15 residues. CDR1 is LNHNV and CDR2 is YYDKDF in the germline V gene (reference sequence). J gave up 3 bases and V 2 bases, and 7 bases lay outside the gene matches. CDR3 in DNA: TGTGCCACCAGCAGATCCTGGGACAGCCACTACGAGCAGTACTTC. Its translation is CATSRSWDSHYEQYF. Filled out from reference TRBV15 and TRBJ2-7, the complete variable domain reads DAMVIQNPRYQVTQFGKPVTLSCSQTLNHNVMYWYQQKSSQAPKLLFHYYDKDFNNEADTPDNFQSRRPNTSFCFLDIRSPGLGDTAMYLCATSRSWDSHYEQYFGPGTRLTVT.

The V and J genes are TRBV10-3 and TRBJ2-7, with D possibly TRBD2 on 5 matching bases. Germline V gives CDR1 ENHRY, CDR2 SYGVKD. The CDR3 length is 13 residues. Trimming removed 2 bases at V and 3 bases at J, with 8 bases between. The CDR3 DNA reads TGTGCCATCAGTGAGGCTAGCTTCTACGAGCAGTACTTC. The encoded protein is CAISEASFYEQYF.

Of note for this clone: The sample holds other DNA sequences that translate to the same CDR3. This chain uses TRBV7-9 with TRBJ1-4; 10 nucleotides match TRBD1. Trimming cost V 3 bases and J 6 bases; bases outside gene matches: 1. This CDR3 contains 14 residues. In germline, CDR1 is SEHNR, CDR2 FQNEAQ (reference sequence). CDR3 in amino acids: CASSFGTGDEKLFF. CDR3 DNA sequence: TGTGCCAGCAGCTTCGGGACAGGGGATGAAAAACTGTTTTTT.

The J gene is TRBJ1-5, the V gene TRBV19; D is uncertain. The germline V and J ends were trimmed by 7 bases and 0 bases, with 10 bases remaining between them. The CDR3 totals 14 residues. The germline gives CDR1 LNHDA, CDR2 SQIVND (reference sequence). The CDR3 nucleotides are TGTGCCAGTAATGGATTACCTAGCAATCAGCCCCAGCATTTT. Residues: CASNGLPSNQPQHF.

Regarding this clone: The sample holds other DNA sequences that translate to the same CDR3. This chain connects TRBV18 to TRBJ2-3; D is ambiguous. This CDR3 is 13 amino acids long. Germline lookup yields CDR1 KGHSH and CDR2 LQKENI. Between the trimmed V and J ends, which lost 1 base and 0 bases, there was a span of 2 bases. The CDR3 nucleotides are TGTGCCAGCTCACCACACAGCACAGATACGCAGTATTTT. This encodes CASSPHSTDTQYF.